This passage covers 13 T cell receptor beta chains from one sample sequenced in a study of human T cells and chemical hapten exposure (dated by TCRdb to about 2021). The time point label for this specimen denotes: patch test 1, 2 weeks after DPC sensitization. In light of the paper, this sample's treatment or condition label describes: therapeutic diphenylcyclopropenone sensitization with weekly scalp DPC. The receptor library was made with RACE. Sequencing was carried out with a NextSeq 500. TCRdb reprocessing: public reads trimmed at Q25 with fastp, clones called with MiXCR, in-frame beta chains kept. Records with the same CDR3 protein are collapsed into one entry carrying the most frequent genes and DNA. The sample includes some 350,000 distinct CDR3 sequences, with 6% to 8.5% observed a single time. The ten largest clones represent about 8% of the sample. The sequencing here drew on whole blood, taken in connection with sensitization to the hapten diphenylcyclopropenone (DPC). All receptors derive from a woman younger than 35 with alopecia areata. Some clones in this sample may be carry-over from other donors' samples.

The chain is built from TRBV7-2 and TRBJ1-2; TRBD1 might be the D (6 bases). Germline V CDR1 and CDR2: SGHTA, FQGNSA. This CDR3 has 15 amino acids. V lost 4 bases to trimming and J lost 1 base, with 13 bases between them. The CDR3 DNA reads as TGTGCCAGCAGCTCCCTATGGACAGATAACTATGGCTACACCTTC. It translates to CASSSLWTDNYGYTF.

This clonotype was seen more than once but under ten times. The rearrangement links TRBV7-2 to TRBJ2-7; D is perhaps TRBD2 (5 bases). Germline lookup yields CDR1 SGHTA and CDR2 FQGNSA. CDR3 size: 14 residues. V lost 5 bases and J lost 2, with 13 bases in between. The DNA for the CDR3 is TGTGCCAGCAGCCGACGGCACGGGACCTACGAGCAGTACTTC. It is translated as CASSRRHGTYEQYF.

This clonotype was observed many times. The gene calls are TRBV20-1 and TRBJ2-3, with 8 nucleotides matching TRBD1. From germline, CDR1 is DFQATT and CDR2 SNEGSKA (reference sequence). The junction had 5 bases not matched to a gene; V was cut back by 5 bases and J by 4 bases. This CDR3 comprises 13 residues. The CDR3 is CSAGTGSPDTQYF. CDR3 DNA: TGCAGTGCTGGGACAGGTTCCCCAGATACGCAGTATTTT.

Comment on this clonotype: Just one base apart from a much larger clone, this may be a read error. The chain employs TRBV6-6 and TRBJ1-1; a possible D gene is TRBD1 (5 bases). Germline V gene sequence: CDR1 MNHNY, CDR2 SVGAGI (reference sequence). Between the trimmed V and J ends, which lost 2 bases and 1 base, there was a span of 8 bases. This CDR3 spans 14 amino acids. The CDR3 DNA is TGTGCCAGCAGTTACACAGACAGGAACACTGAAGCTTTCTTT. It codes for CASSYTDRNTEAFF.

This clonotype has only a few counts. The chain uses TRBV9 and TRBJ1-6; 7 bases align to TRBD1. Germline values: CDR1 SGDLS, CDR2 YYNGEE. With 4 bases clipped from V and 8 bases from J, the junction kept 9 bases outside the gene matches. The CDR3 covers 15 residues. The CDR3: CASSIGQDRDSPLHF. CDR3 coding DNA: TGTGCCAGCAGCATCGGACAGGATCGGGATTCACCCCTCCACTTT. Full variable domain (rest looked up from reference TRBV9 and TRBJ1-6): DSGVTQTPKHLITATGQRVTLRCSPRSGDLSVYWYQQSLDQGLQFLIQYYNGEERAKGNILERFSAQQFPDLHSELNLSSLELGDSALYFCASSIGQDRDSPLHFGNGTRLTVT.

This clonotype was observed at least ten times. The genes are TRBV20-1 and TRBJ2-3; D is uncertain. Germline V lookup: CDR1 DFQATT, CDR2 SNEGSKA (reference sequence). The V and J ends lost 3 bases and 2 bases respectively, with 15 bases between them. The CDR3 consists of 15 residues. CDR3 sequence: CSARNGHEPTDTQYF. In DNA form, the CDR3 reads TGCAGTGCTAGGAATGGGCACGAACCCACAGATACGCAGTATTTT.

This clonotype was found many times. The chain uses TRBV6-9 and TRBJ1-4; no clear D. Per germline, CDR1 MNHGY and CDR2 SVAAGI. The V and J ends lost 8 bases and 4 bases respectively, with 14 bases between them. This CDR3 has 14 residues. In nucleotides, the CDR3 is TGTGCCAGCCCCCTTTGGCGGCGTAATGAAAAACTGTTTTTT. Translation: CASPLWRRNEKLFF.

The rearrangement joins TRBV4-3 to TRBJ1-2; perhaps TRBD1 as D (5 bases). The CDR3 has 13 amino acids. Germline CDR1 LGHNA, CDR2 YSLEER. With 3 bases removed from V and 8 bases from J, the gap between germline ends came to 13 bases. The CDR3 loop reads CASSQISGQGYTF. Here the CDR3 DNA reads TGCGCCAGCAGCCAGATATCCGGACAAGGCTACACCTTC.

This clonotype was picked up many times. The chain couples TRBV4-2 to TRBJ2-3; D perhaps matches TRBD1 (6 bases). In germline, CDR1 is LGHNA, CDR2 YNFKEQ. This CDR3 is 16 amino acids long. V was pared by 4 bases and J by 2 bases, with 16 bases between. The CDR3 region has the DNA TGTGCCAGCAGCCCCGCCTCAGGGGCGATCACAGATACGCAGTATTTT. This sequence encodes CASSPASGAITDTQYF.

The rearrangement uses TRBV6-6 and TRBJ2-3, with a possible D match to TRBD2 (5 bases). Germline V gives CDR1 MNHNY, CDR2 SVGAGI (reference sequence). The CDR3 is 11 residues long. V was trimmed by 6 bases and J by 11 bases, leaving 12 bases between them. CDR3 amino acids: CASSPSHLQYF. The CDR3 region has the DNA TGTGCCAGCAGCCCTAGCCACCTGCAGTATTTT.

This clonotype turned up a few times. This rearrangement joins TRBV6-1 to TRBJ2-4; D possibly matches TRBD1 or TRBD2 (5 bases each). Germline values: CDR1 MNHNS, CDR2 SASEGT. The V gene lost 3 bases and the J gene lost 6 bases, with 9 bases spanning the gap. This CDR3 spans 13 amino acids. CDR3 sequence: CASSDGGTNIQYF. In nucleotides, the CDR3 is TGTGCCAGCAGTGATGGGGGTACAAACATTCAGTACTTC.

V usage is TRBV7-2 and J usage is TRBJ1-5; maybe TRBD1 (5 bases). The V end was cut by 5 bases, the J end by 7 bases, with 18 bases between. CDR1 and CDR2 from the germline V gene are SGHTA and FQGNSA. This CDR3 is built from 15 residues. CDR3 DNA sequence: TGTGCCAGCAGCCCCATAGGGGCGAAAGGGCAGCCCCAGCATTTT. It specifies CASSPIGAKGQPQHF. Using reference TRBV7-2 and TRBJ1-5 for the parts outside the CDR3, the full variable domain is GAGVSQSPSNKVTEKGKDVELRCDPISGHTALYWYRQSLGQGLEFLIYFQGNSAPDKSGLPSDRFSAERTGGSVSTLTIQRTQQEDSAVYLCASSPIGAKGQPQHFGDGTRLSIL.

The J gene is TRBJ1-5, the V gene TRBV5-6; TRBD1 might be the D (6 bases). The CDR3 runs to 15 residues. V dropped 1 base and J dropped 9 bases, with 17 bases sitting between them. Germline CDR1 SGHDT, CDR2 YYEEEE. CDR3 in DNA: TGTGCCAGCAGCTTGTTTCGTCAGGGGCACAGGCCCCAGCATTTT. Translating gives CASSLFRQGHRPQHF.